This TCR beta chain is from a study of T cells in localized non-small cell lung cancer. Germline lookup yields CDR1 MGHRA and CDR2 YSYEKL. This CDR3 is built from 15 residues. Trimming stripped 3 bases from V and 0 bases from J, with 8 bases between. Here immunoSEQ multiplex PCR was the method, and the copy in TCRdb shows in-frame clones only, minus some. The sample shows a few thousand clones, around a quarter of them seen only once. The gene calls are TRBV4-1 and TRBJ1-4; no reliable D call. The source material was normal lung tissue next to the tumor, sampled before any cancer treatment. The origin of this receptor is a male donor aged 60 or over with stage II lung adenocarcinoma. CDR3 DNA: TGCGCCAGCAGCCACTTAAGCTCAACTAATGAAAAACTGTTTTTT. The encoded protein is CASSHLSSTNEKLFF.